This T cell receptor (beta chain) was documented in a study of T cell repertoires in cytomegalovirus infection (dated by TCRdb to between 2018 and 2021). Regarding the complete study: Donor HLA type was relevant to the analysis, because carriage of CMV infection together with the matching HLA type was indicated by public TCR beta signatures. Beyond this particular receptor, the publication reports: In both this cohort and an independent roughly 330-donor cohort, the cumulative frequency of public TCR beta family members distinguished carriers of CMV infection plus the relevant HLA type. The ex vivo response was dominated by HLA-C-restricted CMV-specific TCR beta clonotypes, which also provided the single most frequent clonotype in two of eight donors.

The data were produced on an Illumina HiSeq 1500. The public reads were run again by TCRdb, first through fastp at Q25 and then through MiXCR, and only productive beta chains were kept. Each CDR3 protein gets just one entry, which takes the most common genes and DNA from the rows behind it. In all, the sample holds around 280,000 distinct CDR3 sequences, and about 8.8% of those were seen once. Together, the top ten hold 2.5% of the sample. Turning to this clonotype: No cognate antigen has been identified for it. No base qualities exist here, and no much larger clone lies one base off it.

This clonotype originated in a human donor in good health (CMV status not recorded). Some clones in this sample may be carry-over from other donors' samples. The sequencing input was PBMCs.

The encoded CDR3 is CASPQGIEQFF. The bases read TGTGCCAGTCCTCAGGGGATTGAGCAGTTCTTC. Rearrangement joined TRBV19 to TRBJ2-1; the D segment could be TRBD1, given 6 matching bases. From the cysteine through the phenylalanine, the CDR3 covers 11 amino acids. The CDR3 DNA has 33 bases and is translated from base 1. CDR1 and CDR2 (LNHDA, SQIVND) derive from the germline V gene (reference sequence). V is reduced by 8 bases and J by 9 bases, leaving a spacing of 11 bases between them.